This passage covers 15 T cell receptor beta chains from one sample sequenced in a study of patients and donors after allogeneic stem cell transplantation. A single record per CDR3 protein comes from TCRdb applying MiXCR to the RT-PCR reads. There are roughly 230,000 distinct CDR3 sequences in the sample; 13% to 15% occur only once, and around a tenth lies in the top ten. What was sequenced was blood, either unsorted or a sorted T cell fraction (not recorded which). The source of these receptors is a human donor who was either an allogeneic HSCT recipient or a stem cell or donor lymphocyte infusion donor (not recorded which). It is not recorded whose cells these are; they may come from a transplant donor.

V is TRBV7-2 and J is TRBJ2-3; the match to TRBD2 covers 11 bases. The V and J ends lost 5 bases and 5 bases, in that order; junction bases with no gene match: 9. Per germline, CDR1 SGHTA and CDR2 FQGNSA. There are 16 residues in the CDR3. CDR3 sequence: CASSARTSGGGDTQYF. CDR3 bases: TGTGCCAGCAGCGCCCGAACTAGCGGGGGCGGAGATACGCAGTATTTT. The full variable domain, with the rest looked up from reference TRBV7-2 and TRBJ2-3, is GAGVSQSPSNKVTEKGKDVELRCDPISGHTALYWYRQSLGQGLEFLIYFQGNSAPDKSGLPSDRFSAERTGGSVSTLTIQRTQQEDSAVYLCASSARTSGGGDTQYFGPGTRLTVL.

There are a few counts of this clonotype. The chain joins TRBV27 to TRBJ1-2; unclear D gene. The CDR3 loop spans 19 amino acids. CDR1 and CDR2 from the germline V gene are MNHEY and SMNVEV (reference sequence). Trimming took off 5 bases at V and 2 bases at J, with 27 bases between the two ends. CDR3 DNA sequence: TGTGCCAGCAGTATAAGATACGGACGGGTTTTTTTCGGGAACTATGGCTACACCTTC. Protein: CASSIRYGRVFFGNYGYTF.

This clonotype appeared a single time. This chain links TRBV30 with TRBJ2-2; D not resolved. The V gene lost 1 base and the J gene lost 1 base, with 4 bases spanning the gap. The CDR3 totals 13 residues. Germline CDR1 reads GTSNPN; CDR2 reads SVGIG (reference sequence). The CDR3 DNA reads TGTGCCTGGAGTGACATGAACACCGGGGAGCTGTTTTTT. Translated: CAWSDMNTGELFF.

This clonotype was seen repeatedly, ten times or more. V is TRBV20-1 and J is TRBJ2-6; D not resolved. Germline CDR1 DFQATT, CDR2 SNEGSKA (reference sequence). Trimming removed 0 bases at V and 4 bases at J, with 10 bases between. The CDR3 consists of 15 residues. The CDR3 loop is CSAREGRLGANVLTF. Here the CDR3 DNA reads TGCAGTGCTAGAGAAGGACGACTGGGGGCCAACGTCCTGACTTTC.

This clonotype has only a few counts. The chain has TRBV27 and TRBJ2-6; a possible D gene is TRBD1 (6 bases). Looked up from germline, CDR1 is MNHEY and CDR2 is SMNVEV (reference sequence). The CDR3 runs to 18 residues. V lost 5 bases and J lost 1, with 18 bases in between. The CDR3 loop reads CASSPLRGQISGANVLTF. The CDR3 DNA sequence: TGTGCCAGCAGTCCCCTCCGTGGACAGATATCTGGGGCCAACGTCCTGACTTTC.

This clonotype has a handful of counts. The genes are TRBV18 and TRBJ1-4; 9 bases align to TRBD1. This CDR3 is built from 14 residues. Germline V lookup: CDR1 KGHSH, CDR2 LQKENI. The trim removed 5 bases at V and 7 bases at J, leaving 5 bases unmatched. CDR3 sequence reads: CASSTDRGPEKLFF. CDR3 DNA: TGTGCCAGCTCAACGGACAGGGGCCCTGAAAAACTGTTTTTT.

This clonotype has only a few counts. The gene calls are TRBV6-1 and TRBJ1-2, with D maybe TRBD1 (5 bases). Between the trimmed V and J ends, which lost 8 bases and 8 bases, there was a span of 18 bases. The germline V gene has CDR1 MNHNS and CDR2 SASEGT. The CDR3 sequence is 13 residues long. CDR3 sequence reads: CASATGTSGGYTF. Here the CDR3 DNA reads TGTGCCAGCGCCACTGGGACTTCCGGGGGCTACACCTTC.

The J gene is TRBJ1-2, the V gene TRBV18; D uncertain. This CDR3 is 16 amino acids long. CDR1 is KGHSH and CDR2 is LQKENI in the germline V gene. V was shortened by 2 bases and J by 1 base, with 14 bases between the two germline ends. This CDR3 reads CASSPRPGGLNYGYTF. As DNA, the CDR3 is TGTGCCAGCTCACCAAGACCCGGCGGCCTTAACTATGGCTACACCTTC.

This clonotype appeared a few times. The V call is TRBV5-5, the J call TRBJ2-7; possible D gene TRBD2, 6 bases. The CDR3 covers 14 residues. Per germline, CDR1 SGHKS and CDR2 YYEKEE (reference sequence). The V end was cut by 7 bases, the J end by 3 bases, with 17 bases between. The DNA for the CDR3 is TGTGCCAGCGTCTCCCGCCGGGGGAGCTACGAGCAGTACTTC. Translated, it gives CASVSRRGSYEQYF.

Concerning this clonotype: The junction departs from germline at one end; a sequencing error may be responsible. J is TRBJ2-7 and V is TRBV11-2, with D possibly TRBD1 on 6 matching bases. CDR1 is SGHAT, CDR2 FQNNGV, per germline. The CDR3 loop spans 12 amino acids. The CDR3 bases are TGTGCCAGCAGTCAAACAAGGGACATACCACACTTC. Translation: CASSQTRDIPHF. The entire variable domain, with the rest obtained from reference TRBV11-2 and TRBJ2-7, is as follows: EAGVAQSPRYKIIEKRQSVAFWCNPISGHATLYWYQQILGQGPKLLIQFQNNGVVDDSQLPKDRFSAERLKGVDSTLKIQPAKLEDSAVYLCASSQTRDIPHFGPGTRLTVT.

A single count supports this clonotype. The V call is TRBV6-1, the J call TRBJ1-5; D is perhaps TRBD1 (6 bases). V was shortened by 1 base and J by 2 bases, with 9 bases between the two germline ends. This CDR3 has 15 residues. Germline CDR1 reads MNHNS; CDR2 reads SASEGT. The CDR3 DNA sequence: TGTGCCAGCAGTGAAGGGGAGGGGGGCAATCAGCCCCAGCATTTT. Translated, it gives CASSEGEGGNQPQHF.

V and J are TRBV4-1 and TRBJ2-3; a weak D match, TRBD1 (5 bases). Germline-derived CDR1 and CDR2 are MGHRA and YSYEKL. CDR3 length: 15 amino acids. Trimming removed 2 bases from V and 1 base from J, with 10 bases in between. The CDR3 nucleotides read TGCGCCAGCAGCCAATCTGGCAGGGGCACAGATACGCAGTATTTT. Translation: CASSQSGRGTDTQYF.

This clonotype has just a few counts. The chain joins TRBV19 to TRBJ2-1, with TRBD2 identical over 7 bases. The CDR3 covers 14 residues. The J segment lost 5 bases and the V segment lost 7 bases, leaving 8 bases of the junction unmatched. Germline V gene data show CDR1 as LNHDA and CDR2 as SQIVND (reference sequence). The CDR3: CASNGGSKNNEQFF. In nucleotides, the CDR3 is TGTGCCAGTAACGGCGGGAGTAAGAACAATGAGCAGTTCTTC.

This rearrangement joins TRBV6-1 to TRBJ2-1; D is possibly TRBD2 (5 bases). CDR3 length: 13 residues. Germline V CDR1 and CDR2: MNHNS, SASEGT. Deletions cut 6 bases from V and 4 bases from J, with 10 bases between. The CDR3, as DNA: TGTGCCAGCAGGCGGAAGCGGTACAATGAGCAGTTCTTC. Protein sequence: CASRRKRYNEQFF.

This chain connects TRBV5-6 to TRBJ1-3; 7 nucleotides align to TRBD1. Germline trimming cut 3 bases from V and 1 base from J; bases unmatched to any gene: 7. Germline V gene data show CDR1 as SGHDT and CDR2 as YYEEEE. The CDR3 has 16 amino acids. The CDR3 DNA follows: TGTGCCAGCAGCTCCACAGGGGACGGTTCTGGAAACACCATATATTTT. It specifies CASSSTGDGSGNTIYF.